Listed below are T cell receptor beta chains from one sample, sequenced in a study of T cells after yellow fever vaccination. TCRdb independently ran MiXCR on the 5' RACE reads; one entry per CDR3 protein. The table has some 300,000 distinct CDR3 sequences, 8.5% to 10% seen once. The sample in question was CD4+ T cells sorted from PBMCs, obtained 5 days after the yellow fever booster vaccination. The receptors derive from a man aged 18 to 30 who received the YFV17D yellow fever vaccine. CDR3s include the opening cysteine and the closing phenylalanine or tryptophan. Fields, in order: J gene, D gene, clone size, V gene, CDR3 DNA, CDR3 protein. D genes are given only for firm matches. The size entry is marked missing in some rows and otherwise reads once, few, many or a size class.

J gene: TRBJ2-2
D gene: TRBD2
clone size: NA
V gene: TRBV12-3/TRBV12-4
CDR3 DNA: TGTGCCAGCAGTTTACGCCCAGCCCGCCTCTTTCGCGGGGGAAACACCGGGGAGCTGTTTTTT
CDR3 protein: CASSLRPARLFRGGNTGELFF

J gene: TRBJ2-3
D gene: TRBD2
clone size: many
V gene: TRBV20-1
CDR3 DNA: TGCAGTGCTTCTAGCGGGGGGGCGTCGGATACGCAGTATTTT
CDR3 protein: CSASSGGASDTQYF

J gene: TRBJ2-7
D gene: NA
clone size: few
V gene: TRBV30
CDR3 DNA: TGTGCCTGGAGTGCGGCAGACCTCTACGAGCAGTACTTC
CDR3 protein: CAWSAADLYEQYF

J gene: TRBJ1-3
D gene: NA
clone size: NA
V gene: TRBV7-3
CDR3 DNA: TGTGCCAGCAGCTTAGATGGAATCAACTCTGGAAACACCATATATTTT
CDR3 protein: CASSLDGINSGNTIYF

J gene: TRBJ2-7
D gene: NA
clone size: many
V gene: TRBV11-2
CDR3 DNA: TGTGCCAGCAGCTTAGACCTAGCCCGGGGCTACGAGCAGTACTTC
CDR3 protein: CASSLDLARGYEQYF

J gene: TRBJ2-1
D gene: NA
clone size: NA
V gene: TRBV5-4
CDR3 DNA: TGTGCCAGCAAACGGAGCGGCCTATGGAATGAGCAGTTCTTC
CDR3 protein: CASKRSGLWNEQFF

J gene: TRBJ1-5
D gene: NA
clone size: NA
V gene: TRBV11-2
CDR3 DNA: TGTGCCAGCAGCTTGACTCTGACGAGCAATCAGCCCCAGCATTTT
CDR3 protein: CASSLTLTSNQPQHF

J gene: TRBJ1-4
D gene: NA
clone size: NA
V gene: TRBV18
CDR3 DNA: TGTGCCAGCTCCCCCACTCCGGGGTATGAAAAACTGTTTTTT
CDR3 protein: CASSPTPGYEKLFF

J gene: TRBJ1-1
D gene: NA
clone size: few
V gene: TRBV12-3/TRBV12-4
CDR3 DNA: TGTGCCAGCAGAGCGACAGGTACTCCCACTGAAGCTTTCTTT
CDR3 protein: CASRATGTPTEAFF

J gene: TRBJ1-4
D gene: NA
clone size: NA
V gene: TRBV18
CDR3 DNA: TGTGCCAGCTCCCCAGGGAGCAGGGAAAAACTGTTTTTT
CDR3 protein: CASSPGSREKLFF

J gene: TRBJ2-1
D gene: TRBD2
clone size: few
V gene: TRBV6-2/TRBV6-3
CDR3 DNA: TGTGCCAGCAGTAGGGCGGGGGGATACAATGAGCAGTTCTTC
CDR3 protein: CASSRAGGYNEQFF

J gene: TRBJ2-3
D gene: TRBD2
clone size: NA
V gene: TRBV7-2
CDR3 DNA: TGTGCCAGCAGTTCAGGGAGGACTAGCGGGGGGGCGCAGTATTTT
CDR3 protein: CASSSGRTSGGAQYF

J gene: TRBJ2-3
D gene: NA
clone size: few
V gene: TRBV5-4
CDR3 DNA: TGTGCCAGCCGCTCCTTTGATACGCAGTATTTT
CDR3 protein: CASRSFDTQYF

J gene: TRBJ1-5
D gene: NA
clone size: NA
V gene: TRBV18
CDR3 DNA: TGTGCCAGCTCTCCTAACACCGGTGGCAATCAGCCCCAGCATTTT
CDR3 protein: CASSPNTGGNQPQHF

J gene: TRBJ1-2
D gene: NA
clone size: many
V gene: TRBV27
CDR3 DNA: TGTGCCAGCAGTTTATCGGGGGAAAGCTATGGCTACACCTTC
CDR3 protein: CASSLSGESYGYTF

J gene: TRBJ1-1
D gene: TRBD1
clone size: few
V gene: TRBV18
CDR3 DNA: TGTGCCAGCTCACCTACGACAGGGCCGAACACTGAAGCTTTCTTT
CDR3 protein: CASSPTTGPNTEAFF

J gene: TRBJ2-5
D gene: NA
clone size: few
V gene: TRBV3-1
CDR3 DNA: TGTGCCAGCAGCCAAGAGGATAAGGAGACCCAGTACTTC
CDR3 protein: CASSQEDKETQYF

J gene: TRBJ1-2
D gene: NA
clone size: few
V gene: TRBV7-2
CDR3 DNA: TGTGCCAGCAGCTTACTGTGGGGCTACACCTTC
CDR3 protein: CASSLLWGYTF

J gene: TRBJ2-5
D gene: TRBD1
clone size: NA
V gene: TRBV29-1
CDR3 DNA: TGCAGCGCTGGGACAGTAAAAGAGACCCAGTACTTC
CDR3 protein: CSAGTVKETQYF

J gene: TRBJ1-2
D gene: NA
clone size: NA
V gene: TRBV4-1
CDR3 DNA: TGCGCCAGCAGCCAAGAGTTAGGGCTCTATGGCTACACCTTC
CDR3 protein: CASSQELGLYGYTF

J gene: TRBJ2-3
D gene: NA
clone size: NA
V gene: TRBV9
CDR3 DNA: TGTGCCAGCAGCATTAACGTGGGCACAGATACGCAGTATTTT
CDR3 protein: CASSINVGTDTQYF

J gene: TRBJ2-5
D gene: NA
clone size: many
V gene: TRBV5-1
CDR3 DNA: TGCGCCAGCAGCTTGGATACGGGTGAAGAGACCCAGTACTTC
CDR3 protein: CASSLDTGEETQYF

J gene: TRBJ1-1
D gene: NA
clone size: NA
V gene: TRBV27
CDR3 DNA: TGTGCCAGCAGGTCGGGAGGAACGAACACTGAAGCTTTCTTT
CDR3 protein: CASRSGGTNTEAFF

J gene: TRBJ2-1
D gene: NA
clone size: NA
V gene: TRBV5-1
CDR3 DNA: TGCGCCAGCAGCCCCGGCGTAGGTGGTGAGCAGTTCTTC
CDR3 protein: CASSPGVGGEQFF